These 5 T cell receptor beta chains were all obtained from the same sample, sequenced in a study of blood T cell repertoires in COVID-19. The method was immunoSEQ multiplex PCR; TCRdb's version includes in-frame clones alone and lacks a portion of them. The repertoire has 150,000 to 200,000 clones, 70% to 85% of them found once; the top ten carry about 5.5%. The sample consisted of peripheral blood. The receptor set was obtained from a woman aged 25-40 years with acute or convalescent COVID-19.

This clone was seen more than once but under ten times. This chain links TRBV27 with TRBJ1-4; TRBD1 matches 7 bases. CDR3 length: 13 amino acids. J gave up 8 bases and V 3 bases, and 3 bases lay outside the gene matches. Germline V gives CDR1 MNHEY, CDR2 SMNVEV (reference sequence). CDR3 protein: CASSFGRGEKLFF. The CDR3 DNA is TGTGCCAGCAGTTTCGGCAGGGGGGAAAAACTGTTTTTT.

The rearrangement uses TRBV28 and TRBJ1-3, with D possibly matching TRBD1 (6 bases). Per germline, CDR1 MDHEN and CDR2 SYDVKM. The V end was cut by 5 bases, the J end by 2 bases, with 7 bases between. This CDR3 has 13 amino acids. The CDR3 region is CASSGGTGNTIYF. In nucleotides, the CDR3 is TGTGCCAGCAGTGGGGGCACTGGAAACACCATATATTTT. Full variable domain (outside the CDR3, taken from reference TRBV28 and TRBJ1-3): DVKVTQSSRYLVKRTGEKVFLECVQDMDHENMFWYRQDPGLGLRLIYFSYDVKMKEKGDIPEGYSVSREKKERFSLILESASTNQTSMYLCASSGGTGNTIYFGEGSWLTVV.

The gene calls are TRBV19 and TRBJ2-6; D is perhaps TRBD1 (6 bases). The germline V gene encodes CDR1 LNHDA and CDR2 SQIVND (reference sequence). This CDR3 has 15 amino acids. V was cut by 6 bases and J by 1 base, with 10 bases left in between. Here the CDR3 DNA reads TGTGCCAGTAGCGACAGGATATCTGGGGCCAACGTCCTGACTTTC. Translation gives CASSDRISGANVLTF. Combining the CDR3 with reference TRBV19 and TRBJ2-6 gives the whole variable domain DGGITQSPKYLFRKEGQNVTLSCEQNLNHDAMYWYRQDPGQGLRLIYYSQIVNDFQKGDIAEGYSVSREKKESFPLTVTSAQKNPTAFYLCASSDRISGANVLTFGAGSRLTVL.

The chain carries TRBV19 and TRBJ1-5; 11 bases agree with TRBD1. Germline V gene data show CDR1 as LNHDA and CDR2 as SQIVND (reference sequence). The CDR3 spans 17 residues. The J segment lost 6 bases and the V segment lost 3 bases, leaving 10 bases of the junction unmatched. Here the CDR3 DNA reads TGTGCCAGTAGTATGCGGCTAGGACAGGGGGCGAGTCAGCCCCAGCATTTT. As protein: CASSMRLGQGASQPQHF.

The chain uses TRBV27 and TRBJ1-2, with TRBD1 matching over 11 bases. Germline trimming cut 5 bases from V and 1 base from J; bases unmatched to any gene: 6. CDR1 and CDR2 (germline): MNHEY, SMNVEV (reference sequence). The CDR3 covers 16 residues. The CDR3 is CASSPGTGGINYGYTF. The CDR3 DNA reads as TGTGCCAGCAGTCCCGGGACAGGGGGGATTAACTATGGCTACACCTTC.